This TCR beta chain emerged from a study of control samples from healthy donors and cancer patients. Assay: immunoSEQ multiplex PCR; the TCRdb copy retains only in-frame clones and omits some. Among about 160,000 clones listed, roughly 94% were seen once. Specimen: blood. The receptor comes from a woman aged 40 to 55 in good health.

The CDR3 protein is CASSPEGAGRRGYTF. The CDR3 DNA reads as TGCGCCAGCAGCCCCGAGGGGGCAGGGCGAAGAGGCTACACCTTC. The chain has TRBV4-1 and TRBJ1-2; 7 bases match TRBD1. The CDR3 runs 15 residues. Germline V gene sequence: CDR1 MGHRA, CDR2 YSYEKL. V shed 4 bases, J shed 8 bases, and the junction held 13 bases outside the gene matches.